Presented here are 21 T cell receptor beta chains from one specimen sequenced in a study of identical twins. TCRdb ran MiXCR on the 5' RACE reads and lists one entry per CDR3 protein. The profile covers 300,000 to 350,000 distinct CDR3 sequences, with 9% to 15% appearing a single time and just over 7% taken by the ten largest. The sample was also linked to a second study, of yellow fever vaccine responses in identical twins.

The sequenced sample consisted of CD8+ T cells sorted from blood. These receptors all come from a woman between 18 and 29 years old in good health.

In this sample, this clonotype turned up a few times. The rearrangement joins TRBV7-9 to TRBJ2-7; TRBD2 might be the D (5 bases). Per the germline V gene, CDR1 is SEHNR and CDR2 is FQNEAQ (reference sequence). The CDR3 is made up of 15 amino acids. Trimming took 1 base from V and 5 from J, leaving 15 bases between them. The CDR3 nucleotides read TGTGCCAGCAGCTTAGGGACCCGGGATGGCGACGAGCAGTACGTC. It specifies CASSLGTRDGDEQYV.

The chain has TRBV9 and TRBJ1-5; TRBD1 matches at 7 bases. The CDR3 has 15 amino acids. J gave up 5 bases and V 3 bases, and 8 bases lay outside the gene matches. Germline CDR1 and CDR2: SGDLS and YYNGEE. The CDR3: CASSAGDSLHQPQHF. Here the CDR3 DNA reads TGTGCCAGCAGCGCTGGGGACAGCCTTCATCAGCCCCAGCATTTT.

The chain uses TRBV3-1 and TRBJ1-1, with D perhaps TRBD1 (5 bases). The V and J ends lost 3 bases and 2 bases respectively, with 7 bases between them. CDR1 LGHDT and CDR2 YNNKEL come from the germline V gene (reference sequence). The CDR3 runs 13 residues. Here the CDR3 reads CASSHGDNTEAFF. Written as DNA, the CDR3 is TGTGCCAGCAGCCACGGGGACAACACTGAAGCTTTCTTT.

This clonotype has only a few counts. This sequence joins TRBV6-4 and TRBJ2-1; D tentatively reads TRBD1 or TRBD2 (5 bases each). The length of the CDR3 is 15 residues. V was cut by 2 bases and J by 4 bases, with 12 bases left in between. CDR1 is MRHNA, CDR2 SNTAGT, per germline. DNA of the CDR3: TGTGCCAGCAGTGACCGGGACGGAGAGTACAATGAGCAGTTCTTC. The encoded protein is CASSDRDGEYNEQFF.

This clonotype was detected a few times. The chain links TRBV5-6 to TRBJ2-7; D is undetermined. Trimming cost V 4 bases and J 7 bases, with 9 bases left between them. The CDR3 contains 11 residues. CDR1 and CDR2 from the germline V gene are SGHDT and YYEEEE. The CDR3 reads CASSISTEQYV. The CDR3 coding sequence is TGTGCCAGCAGCATTAGTACGGAGCAGTACGTC.

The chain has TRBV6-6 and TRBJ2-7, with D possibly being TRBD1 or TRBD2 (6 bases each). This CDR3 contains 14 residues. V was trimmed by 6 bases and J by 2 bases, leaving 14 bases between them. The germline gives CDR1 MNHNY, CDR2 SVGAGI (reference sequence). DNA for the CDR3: TGTGCCAGCAGCCCCGGAGGGGGTCCCTACGAGCAGTACGTC. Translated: CASSPGGGPYEQYV.

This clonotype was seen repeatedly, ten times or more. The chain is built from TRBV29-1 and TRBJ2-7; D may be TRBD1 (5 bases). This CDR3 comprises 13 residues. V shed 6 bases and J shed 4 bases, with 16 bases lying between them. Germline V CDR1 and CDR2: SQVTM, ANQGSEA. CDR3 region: CSVGPDSRYEQYF. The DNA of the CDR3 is TGCAGCGTCGGACCCGACAGTCGTTACGAGCAGTACTTC.

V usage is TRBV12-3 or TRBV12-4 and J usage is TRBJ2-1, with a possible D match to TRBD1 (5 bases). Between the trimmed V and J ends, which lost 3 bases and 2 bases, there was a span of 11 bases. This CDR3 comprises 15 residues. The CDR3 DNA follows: TGTGCCAGCAGTTTTCCTAGGGGTACCTACAATGAGCAGTTCTTC. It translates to CASSFPRGTYNEQFF.

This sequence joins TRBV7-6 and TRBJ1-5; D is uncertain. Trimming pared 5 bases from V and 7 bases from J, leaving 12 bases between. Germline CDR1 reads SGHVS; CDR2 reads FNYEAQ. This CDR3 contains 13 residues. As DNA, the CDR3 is TGTGCCAGCAGCCCACACGAAATGCAGCCCCAGCATTTT. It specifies CASSPHEMQPQHF.

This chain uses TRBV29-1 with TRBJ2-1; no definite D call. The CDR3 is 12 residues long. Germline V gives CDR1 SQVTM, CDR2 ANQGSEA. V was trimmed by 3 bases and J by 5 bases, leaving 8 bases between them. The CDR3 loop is CSVEILDNEQFF. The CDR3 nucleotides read TGCAGCGTTGAGATTTTGGACAATGAGCAGTTCTTC.

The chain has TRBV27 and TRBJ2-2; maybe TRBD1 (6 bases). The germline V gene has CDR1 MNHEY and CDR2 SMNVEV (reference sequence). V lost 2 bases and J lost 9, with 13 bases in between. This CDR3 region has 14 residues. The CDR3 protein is CASSLRAGDRELFF. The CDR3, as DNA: TGTGCCAGCAGTTTAAGGGCAGGGGACCGGGAGCTGTTTTTT.

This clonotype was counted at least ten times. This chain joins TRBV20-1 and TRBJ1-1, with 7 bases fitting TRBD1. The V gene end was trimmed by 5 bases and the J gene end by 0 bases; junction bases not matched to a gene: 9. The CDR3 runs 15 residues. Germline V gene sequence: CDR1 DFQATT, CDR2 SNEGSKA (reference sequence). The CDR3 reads CSASGQEEMNTEAFF. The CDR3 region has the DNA TGCAGTGCTTCCGGACAGGAGGAGATGAACACTGAAGCTTTCTTT.

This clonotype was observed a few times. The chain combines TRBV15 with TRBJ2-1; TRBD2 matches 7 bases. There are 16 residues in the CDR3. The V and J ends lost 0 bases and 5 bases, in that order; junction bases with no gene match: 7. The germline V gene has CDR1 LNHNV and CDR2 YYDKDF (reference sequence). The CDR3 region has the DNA TGTGCCACCAGCAGAGATACTAGCGTAATAAACAATGAGCAGTTCTTC. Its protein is CATSRDTSVINNEQFF.

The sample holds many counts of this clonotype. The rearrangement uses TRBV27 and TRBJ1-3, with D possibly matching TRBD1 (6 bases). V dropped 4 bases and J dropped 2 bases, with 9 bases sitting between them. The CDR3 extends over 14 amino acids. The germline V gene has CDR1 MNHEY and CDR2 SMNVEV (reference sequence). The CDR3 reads CASSSPGAGNTIYF. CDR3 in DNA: TGTGCCAGCAGTTCCCCAGGGGCTGGAAACACCATATATTTT.

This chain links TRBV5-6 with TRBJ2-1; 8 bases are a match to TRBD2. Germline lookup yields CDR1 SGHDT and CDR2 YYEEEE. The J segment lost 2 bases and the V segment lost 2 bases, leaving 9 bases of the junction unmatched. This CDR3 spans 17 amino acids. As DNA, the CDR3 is TGTGCCAGCAGCTTTGAAGCGGGAGACCGCCCCTACAATGAGCAGTTCTTC. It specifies CASSFEAGDRPYNEQFF.

In DNA, the CDR3 is TGTGCCAGCAGCTTATATCCGGGACGGCGCTCCTACGAGCAGTACGTC. Encoded protein: CASSLYPGRRSYEQYV. The rearrangement joins TRBV7-7 to TRBJ2-7; the D gene could be TRBD1 or TRBD2 (5 bases each). CDR3 size: 16 residues. Trimming removed 2 bases from V and 0 bases from J, with 14 bases in between. In germline, CDR1 is SSHAT, CDR2 FNYEAQ (reference sequence).

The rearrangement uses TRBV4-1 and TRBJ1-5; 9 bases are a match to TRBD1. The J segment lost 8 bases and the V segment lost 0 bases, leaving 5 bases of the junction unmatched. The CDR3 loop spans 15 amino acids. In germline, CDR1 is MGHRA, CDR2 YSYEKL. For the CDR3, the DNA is TGCGCCAGCAGCCAAGAAGGACAGGGGTCGGAGCCCCAGCATTTT. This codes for CASSQEGQGSEPQHF.

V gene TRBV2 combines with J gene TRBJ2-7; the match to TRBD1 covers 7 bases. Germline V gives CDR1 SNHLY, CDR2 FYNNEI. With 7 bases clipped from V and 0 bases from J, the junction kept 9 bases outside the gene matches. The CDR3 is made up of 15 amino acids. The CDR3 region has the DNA TGTGCCAGCAATCGGGACAGCGAAAGCTCCTACGAGCAGTACTTC. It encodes CASNRDSESSYEQYF. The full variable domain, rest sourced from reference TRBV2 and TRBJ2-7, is EPEVTQTPSHQVTQMGQEVILRCVPISNHLYFYWYRQILGQKVEFLVSFYNNEISEKSEIFDDQFSVERPDGSNFTLKIRSTKLEDSAMYFCASNRDSESSYEQYFGPGTRLTVT.

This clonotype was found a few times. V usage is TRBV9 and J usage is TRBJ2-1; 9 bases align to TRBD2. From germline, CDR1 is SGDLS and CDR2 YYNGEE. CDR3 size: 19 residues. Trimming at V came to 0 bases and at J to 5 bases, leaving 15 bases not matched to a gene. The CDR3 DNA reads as TGTGCCAGCAGCGTAGGTTTGACCCGGTGGACTAGCGACCACAATGAGCAGTTCTTC. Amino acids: CASSVGLTRWTSDHNEQFF.

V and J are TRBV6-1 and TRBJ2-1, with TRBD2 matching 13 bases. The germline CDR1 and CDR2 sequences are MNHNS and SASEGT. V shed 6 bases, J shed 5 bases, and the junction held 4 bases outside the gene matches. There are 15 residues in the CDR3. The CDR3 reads CASRLAGGSDNEQFF. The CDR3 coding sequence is TGTGCCAGCAGACTAGCGGGGGGGTCGGACAATGAGCAGTTCTTC.

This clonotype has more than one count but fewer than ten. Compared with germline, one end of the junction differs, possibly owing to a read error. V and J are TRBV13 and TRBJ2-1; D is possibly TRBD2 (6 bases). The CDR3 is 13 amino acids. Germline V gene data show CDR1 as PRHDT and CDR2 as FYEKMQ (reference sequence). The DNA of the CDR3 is TGTGCCAGCAGCATAGGACTATTCCGGGAGCAGTTCTTC. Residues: CASSIGLFREQFF.